This is a list of T cell receptor beta chains from one sample in a study of T cell responses to AZD1222 COVID-19 vaccine. TCRdb keeps only in-frame clones here, not all; method: immunoSEQ multiplex PCR. The sample lists approximately 100,000 clones; roughly nine tenths were seen once. Sequencing used peripheral blood, obtained on day 0 of AZD1222 vaccination. The receptors stem from an adult in good health. CDR3s include the opening cysteine and the closing phenylalanine or tryptophan. Each record gives: clone size, J gene, V gene, D gene, CDR3 protein, CDR3 DNA. A D gene is named only where the DNA matches it firmly. For some rows the clone size is stated as once, few or many, or as a class when expanded; others skip it.

clone_size: NA
j_call: TRBJ1-5
v_call: TRBV24-1
d_call: TRBD1
cdr3_aa: CATSDPGQGNQAQHF
cdr3_nt: TGTGCCACCAGTGACCCGGGACAGGGGAATCAGGCCCAGCATTTT

clone_size: NA
j_call: TRBJ2-7
v_call: TRBV5-1
d_call: NA
cdr3_aa: CASSFRDYEQYF
cdr3_nt: TGCGCCAGCAGCTTCCGCGATTACGAGCAGTACTTC

clone_size: NA
j_call: TRBJ2-7
v_call: TRBV28
d_call: TRBD1
cdr3_aa: CASSPQDRVSYEQYF
cdr3_nt: TGTGCCAGCAGTCCCCAGGACAGGGTCTCCTACGAGCAGTACTTC

clone_size: NA
j_call: TRBJ1-3
v_call: TRBV7-2
d_call: NA
cdr3_aa: CASRLGGSGNTIYF
cdr3_nt: TGTGCCAGCAGACTAGGGGGTTCTGGAAACACCATATATTTT

clone_size: NA
j_call: TRBJ2-3
v_call: TRBV4-3
d_call: TRBD2
cdr3_aa: CASSQGLAGAITDTQYF
cdr3_nt: TGCGCCAGCAGCCAGGGCCTAGCGGGGGCAATAACAGATACGCAGTATTTT

clone_size: NA
j_call: TRBJ1-3
v_call: TRBV11-3
d_call: NA
cdr3_aa: CASSQTGAQNRNTIYF
cdr3_nt: TGTGCCAGCAGCCAGACAGGAGCCCAAAACAGAAACACCATATATTTT

clone_size: NA
j_call: TRBJ1-1
v_call: TRBV19
d_call: NA
cdr3_aa: CASSITRMNTEAFF
cdr3_nt: TGTGCCAGTAGTATTACACGGATGAACACTGAAGCTTTCTTT

clone_size: NA
j_call: TRBJ1-3
v_call: TRBV7-2
d_call: NA
cdr3_aa: CASSHDGEPGNTIYF
cdr3_nt: TGTGCCAGCAGCCATGACGGGGAGCCCGGAAACACCATATATTTT

clone_size: NA
j_call: TRBJ2-1
v_call: TRBV30
d_call: TRBD2
cdr3_aa: CAWSGTSGYNEQFF
cdr3_nt: TGTGCCTGGAGCGGGACTAGCGGATACAATGAGCAGTTCTTC

clone_size: NA
j_call: TRBJ2-7
v_call: TRBV6-6
d_call: TRBD2
cdr3_aa: CASSSLQRGFSYEQYF
cdr3_nt: TGTGCCAGCAGTTCCCTGCAGCGGGGATTCTCCTACGAGCAGTACTTC

clone_size: once
j_call: TRBJ1-2
v_call: TRBV24-1
d_call: TRBD1
cdr3_aa: CATSDVDRVDGYTF
cdr3_nt: TGTGCCACCAGTGACGTTGACAGGGTGGATGGCTACACCTTC

clone_size: NA
j_call: TRBJ2-7
v_call: TRBV7-9
d_call: TRBD2
cdr3_aa: CASSLSATSGYEQYF
cdr3_nt: TGTGCCAGCAGCTTATCCGCGACTAGCGGATACGAGCAGTACTTC

clone_size: NA
j_call: TRBJ2-3
v_call: TRBV28
d_call: NA
cdr3_aa: CASISGTLSGADTQYF
cdr3_nt: TGTGCCAGCATTTCCGGGACACTCTCCGGGGCAGATACGCAGTATTTT

clone_size: few
j_call: TRBJ2-3
v_call: TRBV9
d_call: TRBD2
cdr3_aa: CASSVLAGGGTDTQYF
cdr3_nt: TGTGCCAGCAGCGTACTGGCGGGGGGGGGCACAGATACGCAGTATTTT

clone_size: NA
j_call: TRBJ2-1
v_call: TRBV24-1
d_call: NA
cdr3_aa: CATSAFNEQFF
cdr3_nt: TGTGCCACCAGTGCCTTCAATGAGCAGTTCTTC

clone_size: NA
j_call: TRBJ1-2
v_call: TRBV12-3/TRBV12-4
d_call: NA
cdr3_aa: CASSFGAGNGYTF
cdr3_nt: TGTGCCAGCAGTTTTGGGGCAGGGAATGGCTACACCTTC

clone_size: NA
j_call: TRBJ2-7
v_call: TRBV7-8
d_call: NA
cdr3_aa: CASSLGSGTGRKGFYEQYF
cdr3_nt: TGTGCCAGCAGCTTAGGTTCCGGGACTGGACGGAAGGGCTTCTACGAGCAGTACTTC

clone_size: NA
j_call: TRBJ2-3
v_call: TRBV13
d_call: TRBD2
cdr3_aa: CASSLREGLDTQYF
cdr3_nt: TGTGCCAGCAGCTTGCGGGAGGGGTTAGATACGCAGTATTTT

clone_size: NA
j_call: TRBJ1-5
v_call: TRBV6-5
d_call: NA
cdr3_aa: CASRPDGGGNQPQHF
cdr3_nt: TGTGCCAGCAGGCCCGATGGAGGTGGCAATCAGCCCCAGCATTTT

clone_size: once
j_call: TRBJ1-5
v_call: TRBV24-1
d_call: NA
cdr3_aa: CATSDSGQPQHF
cdr3_nt: TGTGCCACCAGTGATTCAGGGCAGCCCCAGCATTTT

clone_size: NA
j_call: TRBJ2-1
v_call: TRBV19
d_call: TRBD2
cdr3_aa: CASTRAGGVWNEQFF
cdr3_nt: TGTGCCAGTACCCGAGCGGGAGGGGTGTGGAATGAGCAGTTCTTC

clone_size: NA
j_call: TRBJ1-5
v_call: TRBV5-1
d_call: TRBD1
cdr3_aa: CASSPGTGSQPQHF
cdr3_nt: TGCGCCAGCAGCCCGGGGACAGGGAGTCAGCCCCAGCATTTT

clone_size: NA
j_call: TRBJ1-6
v_call: TRBV25-1
d_call: NA
cdr3_aa: CASSPGLDLHF
cdr3_nt: TGTGCCAGCAGCCCGGGACTCGATCTCCACTTT

clone_size: NA
j_call: TRBJ1-2
v_call: TRBV28
d_call: NA
cdr3_aa: CASSTGPPNYGYTF
cdr3_nt: TGTGCCAGCAGCACAGGGCCACCTAACTATGGCTACACCTTC

clone_size: NA
j_call: TRBJ2-3
v_call: TRBV6-1
d_call: TRBD2
cdr3_aa: CASSANPRVAGVPGTDTQYF
cdr3_nt: TGTGCCAGCAGTGCCAACCCCCGGGTAGCGGGGGTCCCGGGCACAGATACGCAGTATTTT

clone_size: NA
j_call: TRBJ1-1
v_call: TRBV12-3/TRBV12-4
d_call: NA
cdr3_aa: CASSSQANTEAFF
cdr3_nt: TGTGCCAGCAGTTCCCAGGCGAACACTGAAGCTTTCTTT

clone_size: NA
j_call: TRBJ2-7
v_call: TRBV13
d_call: TRBD2
cdr3_aa: CASSFWGGGYEQYF
cdr3_nt: TGTGCCAGCAGCTTCTGGGGCGGGGGTTACGAGCAGTACTTC

clone_size: NA
j_call: TRBJ1-1
v_call: TRBV15
d_call: NA
cdr3_aa: CATSRGFWMAEAFF
cdr3_nt: TGTGCCACCAGCAGAGGCTTTTGGATGGCAGAAGCTTTCTTT

clone_size: NA
j_call: TRBJ2-5
v_call: TRBV7-8
d_call: TRBD2
cdr3_aa: CASSSLVGLAAVETQYF
cdr3_nt: TGTGCCAGCAGCTCCCTGGTGGGGCTAGCGGCGGTGGAGACCCAGTACTTC

clone_size: NA
j_call: TRBJ2-5
v_call: TRBV28
d_call: NA
cdr3_aa: CASSPTRLGPTWETQYF
cdr3_nt: TGTGCCAGCTCCCCCACCCGGCTAGGGCCTACCTGGGAGACCCAGTACTTC

clone_size: NA
j_call: TRBJ1-2
v_call: TRBV10-2
d_call: NA
cdr3_aa: CASSDRPGDGYTF
cdr3_nt: TGCGCCAGCAGTGACAGACCGGGCGATGGCTACACCTTC

clone_size: NA
j_call: TRBJ1-5
v_call: TRBV19
d_call: NA
cdr3_aa: CASSIDRTRGQPQHF
cdr3_nt: TGTGCCAGTAGTATAGACCGGACAAGAGGTCAGCCCCAGCATTTT

clone_size: NA
j_call: TRBJ2-5
v_call: TRBV2
d_call: TRBD2
cdr3_aa: CASREGLGAVQETQYF
cdr3_nt: TGTGCCAGCAGGGAGGGACTAGGGGCGGTGCAAGAGACCCAGTACTTC

clone_size: NA
j_call: TRBJ2-5
v_call: TRBV7-2
d_call: NA
cdr3_aa: CASSYRVGSETQYF
cdr3_nt: TGTGCCAGCAGCTACAGGGTGGGTTCGGAGACCCAGTACTTC

clone_size: NA
j_call: TRBJ1-2
v_call: TRBV6-1
d_call: NA
cdr3_aa: CASSEAGNNYGYTF
cdr3_nt: TGTGCCAGCAGTGAAGCGGGGAATAACTATGGCTACACCTTC

clone_size: NA
j_call: TRBJ2-1
v_call: TRBV27
d_call: NA
cdr3_aa: CASSPKGRPHEQFF
cdr3_nt: TGTGCCAGCAGTCCAAAGGGACGTCCACATGAGCAGTTCTTC

clone_size: few
j_call: TRBJ2-3
v_call: TRBV4-2
d_call: TRBD2
cdr3_aa: CASSDSGGASDTQYF
cdr3_nt: TGTGCCAGCAGTGATAGCGGGGGGGCAAGTGATACGCAGTATTTT

clone_size: NA
j_call: TRBJ2-7
v_call: TRBV4-2
d_call: NA
cdr3_aa: CASSQLRGGDEQYF
cdr3_nt: TGTGCCAGCAGCCAACTTAGGGGGGGCGACGAGCAGTACTTC

clone_size: NA
j_call: TRBJ2-1
v_call: TRBV27
d_call: NA
cdr3_aa: CASLPVWQGSYNEQFF
cdr3_nt: TGTGCCAGCTTACCCGTATGGCAGGGCTCCTACAATGAGCAGTTCTTC

clone_size: few
j_call: TRBJ2-7
v_call: TRBV29-1
d_call: TRBD2
cdr3_aa: CSALGTSAYEQYF
cdr3_nt: TGCAGCGCCCTCGGGACTAGTGCCTACGAGCAGTACTTC

clone_size: once
j_call: TRBJ1-4
v_call: TRBV5-8
d_call: NA
cdr3_aa: CASSDVRVLLTNEKLFF
cdr3_nt: TGTGCCAGCAGCGACGTCCGGGTTTTGTTAACTAATGAAAAACTGTTTTTT

clone_size: NA
j_call: TRBJ1-1
v_call: TRBV19
d_call: NA
cdr3_aa: CASSIRGGGTEAFF
cdr3_nt: TGTGCCAGTAGTATACGGGGGGGCGGCACTGAAGCTTTCTTT

clone_size: NA
j_call: TRBJ1-2
v_call: TRBV28
d_call: TRBD1
cdr3_aa: CASSGDRGLVYGYTF
cdr3_nt: TGTGCCAGCAGCGGGGACAGGGGGCTCGTCTATGGCTACACCTTC

clone_size: NA
j_call: TRBJ2-3
v_call: TRBV11-3
d_call: NA
cdr3_aa: CASSQDSSRADTQYF
cdr3_nt: TGTGCCAGCAGCCAAGACTCTTCTAGGGCAGATACGCAGTATTTT

clone_size: NA
j_call: TRBJ2-3
v_call: TRBV5-1
d_call: TRBD1
cdr3_aa: CASSEGQGRTDTQYF
cdr3_nt: TGCGCCAGCAGCGAGGGACAGGGACGCACAGATACGCAGTATTTT

clone_size: NA
j_call: TRBJ2-5
v_call: TRBV10-3
d_call: NA
cdr3_aa: CAISDGRKTQYF
cdr3_nt: TGTGCCATCAGTGACGGTAGAAAGACCCAGTACTTC

clone_size: NA
j_call: TRBJ2-5
v_call: TRBV12-3/TRBV12-4
d_call: NA
cdr3_aa: CASSLGSQETQYF
cdr3_nt: TGTGCCAGCAGTTTAGGATCCCAAGAGACCCAGTACTTC

clone_size: NA
j_call: TRBJ1-6
v_call: TRBV7-8
d_call: NA
cdr3_aa: CASSVDGASPLHF
cdr3_nt: TGTGCCAGCAGCGTGGACGGAGCTTCACCCCTCCACTTT

clone_size: NA
j_call: TRBJ2-7
v_call: TRBV28
d_call: NA
cdr3_aa: CAILGPLPAYEQYF
cdr3_nt: TGTGCCATCCTGGGACCTCTTCCGGCCTACGAGCAGTACTTC

clone_size: NA
j_call: TRBJ2-1
v_call: TRBV10-3
d_call: NA
cdr3_aa: CAISESGLMAAMSHNEQFF
cdr3_nt: TGTGCCATCAGTGAGTCGGGGTTGATGGCCGCCATGTCCCACAATGAGCAGTTCTTC

clone_size: NA
j_call: TRBJ2-2
v_call: TRBV19
d_call: NA
cdr3_aa: CASSKGAVGPGELFF
cdr3_nt: TGTGCCAGTAGTAAGGGAGCGGTTGGCCCCGGGGAGCTGTTTTTT

clone_size: NA
j_call: TRBJ1-2
v_call: TRBV5-6
d_call: NA
cdr3_aa: CASSLTHGYTF
cdr3_nt: TGTGCCAGCAGCTTAACACATGGCTACACCTTC

clone_size: NA
j_call: TRBJ1-1
v_call: TRBV19
d_call: NA
cdr3_aa: CASSREGTEAFF
cdr3_nt: TGTGCCAGTAGCAGGGAGGGCACTGAAGCTTTCTTT

clone_size: NA
j_call: TRBJ1-1
v_call: TRBV5-8
d_call: NA
cdr3_aa: CASSGRNTEAFF
cdr3_nt: TGTGCCAGCAGCGGGAGGAACACTGAAGCTTTCTTT

clone_size: NA
j_call: TRBJ1-1
v_call: TRBV6-1
d_call: NA
cdr3_aa: CASSEQGPLWKAFF
cdr3_nt: TGTGCCAGCAGTGAACAGGGACCCCTCTGGAAAGCTTTCTTT

clone_size: NA
j_call: TRBJ1-5
v_call: TRBV27
d_call: TRBD1
cdr3_aa: CASGNRGHQPQHF
cdr3_nt: TGTGCCAGCGGAAACAGGGGGCACCAGCCCCAGCATTTT

clone_size: NA
j_call: TRBJ1-5
v_call: TRBV12-3/TRBV12-4
d_call: NA
cdr3_aa: CASSLSLSQHF
cdr3_nt: TGTGCCAGCAGTTTAAGTCTCTCCCAGCATTTT

clone_size: NA
j_call: TRBJ1-5
v_call: TRBV19
d_call: TRBD1
cdr3_aa: CASSLRGSNQPQHF
cdr3_nt: TGTGCCAGTAGTCTCAGGGGGTCCAATCAGCCCCAGCATTTT

clone_size: NA
j_call: TRBJ2-1
v_call: TRBV7-2
d_call: NA
cdr3_aa: CASSSRYNEQFF
cdr3_nt: TGTGCCAGCAGTTCCAGGTACAATGAGCAGTTCTTC

clone_size: NA
j_call: TRBJ2-6
v_call: TRBV6-2/TRBV6-3
d_call: NA
cdr3_aa: CASSYKGVSGANVLTF
cdr3_nt: TGTGCCAGCAGTTACAAAGGTGTCTCTGGGGCCAACGTCCTGACTTTC